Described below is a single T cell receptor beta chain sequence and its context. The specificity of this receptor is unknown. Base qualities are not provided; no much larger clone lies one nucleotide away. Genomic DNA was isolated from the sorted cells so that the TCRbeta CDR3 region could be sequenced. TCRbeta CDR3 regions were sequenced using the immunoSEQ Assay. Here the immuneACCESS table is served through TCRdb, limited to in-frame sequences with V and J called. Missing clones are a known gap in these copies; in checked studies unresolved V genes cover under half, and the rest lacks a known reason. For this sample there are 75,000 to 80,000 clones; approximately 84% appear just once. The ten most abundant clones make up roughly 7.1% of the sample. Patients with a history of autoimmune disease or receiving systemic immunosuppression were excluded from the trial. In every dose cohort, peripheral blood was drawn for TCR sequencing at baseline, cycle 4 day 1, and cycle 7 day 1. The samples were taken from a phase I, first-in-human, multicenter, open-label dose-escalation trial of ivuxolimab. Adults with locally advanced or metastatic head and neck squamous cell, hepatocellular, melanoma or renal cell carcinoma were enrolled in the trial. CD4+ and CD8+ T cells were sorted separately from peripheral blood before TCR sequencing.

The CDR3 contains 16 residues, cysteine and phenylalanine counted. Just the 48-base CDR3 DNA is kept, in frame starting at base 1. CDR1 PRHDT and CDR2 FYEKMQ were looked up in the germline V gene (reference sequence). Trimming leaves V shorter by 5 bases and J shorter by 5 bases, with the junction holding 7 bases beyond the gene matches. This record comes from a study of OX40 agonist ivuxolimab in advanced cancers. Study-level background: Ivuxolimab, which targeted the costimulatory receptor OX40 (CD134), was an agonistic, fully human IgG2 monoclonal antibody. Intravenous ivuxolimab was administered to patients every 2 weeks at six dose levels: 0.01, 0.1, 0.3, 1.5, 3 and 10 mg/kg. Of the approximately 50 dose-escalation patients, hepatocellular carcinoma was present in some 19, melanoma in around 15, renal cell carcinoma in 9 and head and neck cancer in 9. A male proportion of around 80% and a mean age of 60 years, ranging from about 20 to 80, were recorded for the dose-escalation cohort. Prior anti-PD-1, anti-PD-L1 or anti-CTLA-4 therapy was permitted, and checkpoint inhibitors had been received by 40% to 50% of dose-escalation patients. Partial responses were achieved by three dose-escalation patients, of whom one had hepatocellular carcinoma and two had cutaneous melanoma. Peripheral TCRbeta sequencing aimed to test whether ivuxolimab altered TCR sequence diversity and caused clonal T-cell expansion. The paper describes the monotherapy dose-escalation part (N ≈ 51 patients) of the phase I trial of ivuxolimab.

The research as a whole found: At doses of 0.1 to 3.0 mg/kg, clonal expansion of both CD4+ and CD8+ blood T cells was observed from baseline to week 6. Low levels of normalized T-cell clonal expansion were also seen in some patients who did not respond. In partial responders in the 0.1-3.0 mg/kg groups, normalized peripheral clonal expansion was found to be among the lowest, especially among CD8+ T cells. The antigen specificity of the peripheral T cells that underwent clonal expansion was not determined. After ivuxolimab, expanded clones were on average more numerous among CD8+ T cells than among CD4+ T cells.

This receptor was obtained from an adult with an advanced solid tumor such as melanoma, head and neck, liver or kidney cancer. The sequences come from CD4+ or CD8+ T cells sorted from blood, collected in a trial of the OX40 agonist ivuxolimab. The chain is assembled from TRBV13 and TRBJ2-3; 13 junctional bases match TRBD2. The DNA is TGTGCCAGCAGCAACGAACTAGCGGGAGGGGGAGATACGCAGTATTTT. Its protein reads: CASSNELAGGGDTQYF.